The 26 T cell receptor beta chains presented below share a single source sample, sequenced in a study of cytomegalovirus exposure and HLA in healthy donors. Amplification used 60 Vbeta primers and 13 Jbeta primers. The table came from immunoSEQ multiplex PCR; TCRdb's copy has only in-frame clones and leaves some out. The sample holds about 70,000 clones, approximately 90% seen once. Sequenced sample: PBMCs. All receptors derive from a woman aged 25-40 years in good health and CMV-seronegative.

The chain links TRBV25-1 to TRBJ2-1, with D possibly TRBD2 on 5 matching bases. CDR1 MGHDK and CDR2 SYGVNS come from the germline V gene. With 4 bases removed from V and 5 bases from J, the gap between germline ends came to 9 bases. The CDR3 contains 13 residues. The CDR3 DNA reads as TGTGCCAGCAGTGGAGGACTGAACAATGAGCAGTTCTTC. Translation: CASSGGLNNEQFF.

The chain has TRBV6-5 and TRBJ1-2; D is ambiguous. CDR1 is MNHEY and CDR2 is SVGAGI in the germline V gene. Deletions cut 0 bases from V and 4 bases from J, with 6 bases between. This CDR3 comprises 13 residues. The CDR3 loop is CASSYSEGYGYTF. The CDR3 bases are TGTGCCAGCAGTTACTCGGAGGGCTATGGCTACACCTTC.

The rearrangement joins TRBV28 to TRBJ2-4; a weak D match, TRBD1 (5 bases). V shed 6 bases and J shed 3 bases, with 18 bases lying between them. From germline, CDR1 is MDHEN and CDR2 SYDVKM. The CDR3 sequence is 16 residues long. CDR3: CASSSLRGTVKNIQYF. For the CDR3, the DNA is TGTGCCAGCAGCTCCCTAAGGGGCACGGTCAAAAACATTCAGTACTTC.

This sequence joins TRBV7-9 and TRBJ1-2; D perhaps matches TRBD1 (6 bases). The germline CDR1 and CDR2 sequences are SEHNR and FQNEAQ (reference sequence). The CDR3 has 15 amino acids. V was trimmed by 5 bases and J by 1 base, leaving 14 bases between them. The CDR3 DNA follows: TGTGCCAGCAGCGAGCCAGGGGACGGTAACTATGGCTACACCTTC. Its translation is CASSEPGDGNYGYTF.

V and J are TRBV9 and TRBJ2-7; no reliable D call. The CDR3 is 15 residues long. Trimming removed 4 bases at V and 2 bases at J, with 16 bases between. Germline V CDR1 and CDR2: SGDLS, YYNGEE. CDR3 loop: CASSRQVGSAYEQYF. CDR3 nucleotide sequence: TGTGCCAGCAGCCGCCAGGTAGGATCGGCCTACGAGCAGTACTTC.

The chain employs TRBV11-1 and TRBJ2-1; TRBD2 agrees at 11 bases. Germline loops: CDR1 SGHAT, CDR2 FQDESV (reference sequence). This CDR3 is built from 16 residues. The V gene end was trimmed by 0 bases and the J gene end by 8 bases; junction bases not matched to a gene: 6. CDR3 nucleotide sequence: TGTGCCAGCAGCTTAGCCATAGCGGGAGGGCGCTATGAGCAGTTCTTC. As protein: CASSLAIAGGRYEQFF.

The chain joins TRBV7-2 to TRBJ2-3; D is ambiguous. This CDR3 is built from 14 residues. Germline assignment: CDR1 SGHTA and CDR2 FQGNSA. Trimming left V 2 bases short and J 1 base short, with 7 bases between. The CDR3 protein is CASSLPPGTDTQYF. Written as DNA, the CDR3 is TGTGCCAGCAGCTTACCTCCCGGCACAGATACGCAGTATTTT.

This clone showed up just once. The chain carries TRBV7-8 and TRBJ2-7; TRBD2 might be the D (5 bases). Germline V lookup: CDR1 SGHVS, CDR2 FQNEAQ. The CDR3 is 15 amino acids. Trimming took 3 bases from V and 2 from J, leaving 14 bases between them. The CDR3 loop reads CASSLKWERTYEQYF. The CDR3, as DNA: TGTGCCAGCAGCTTGAAGTGGGAGCGGACCTACGAGCAGTACTTC.

This sequence joins TRBV21-1 and TRBJ2-7; the table names TRBD1, a call not compared with the DNA. TRBV21-1 is termed a pseudogene. CDR3 size: 15 residues. Here the CDR3 reads CASSKWRQGLGEQYF. For the CDR3, the DNA is TGTGCCAGCAGCAAGTGGAGACAGGGGTTGGGGGAGCAGTACTTC.

This clone was recorded only once. The chain carries TRBV2 and TRBJ2-3; possibly TRBD2 for D (5 bases). The length of the CDR3 is 16 residues. V lost 2 bases to trimming and J lost 0 bases, with 12 bases between them. CDR1 and CDR2 from the germline V gene are SNHLY and FYNNEI. CDR3: CASSERGQKSTDTQYF. The CDR3, as DNA: TGTGCCAGCAGTGAAAGAGGGCAGAAAAGCACAGATACGCAGTATTTT.

The chain is built from TRBV2 and TRBJ2-1, with TRBD2 identical over 9 bases. The germline gives CDR1 SNHLY, CDR2 FYNNEI. CDR3 length equals 15 residues. Trimming cost V 2 bases and J 8 bases; bases outside gene matches: 7. CDR3 protein: CASSERTSVLDEQFF. CDR3 DNA: TGTGCCAGCAGTGAACGGACTAGCGTCCTCGATGAGCAGTTCTTC.

Written as DNA, the CDR3 is TGTGCCAGCAGCGTCGCCGGTAGCAATCAGCCCCAGCATTTT. Encoded protein: CASSVAGSNQPQHF. The chain is built from TRBV9 and TRBJ1-5; D is ambiguous. The CDR3 is 14 amino acids. Trimming pared 2 bases from V and 0 bases from J, leaving 6 bases between. CDR1 is SGDLS and CDR2 is YYNGEE in the germline V gene.

The chain links TRBV25-1 to TRBJ2-2, with TRBD2 as a possible D gene (6 bases). The V end lost 1 base, the J end lost 2 bases, and 14 bases lay between the germline ends. The germline CDR1 and CDR2 sequences are MGHDK and SYGVNS. The CDR3 has 17 residues. DNA of the CDR3: TGTGCCAGCAGTGAATTGGGGCGGGGACCTAACACCGGGGAGCTGTTTTTT. Protein product: CASSELGRGPNTGELFF.

This clone was counted a single time. This chain links TRBV6-5 with TRBJ2-2; D not certain. V lost 0 bases to trimming and J lost 1 base, with 3 bases between them. Germline CDR1 MNHEY, CDR2 SVGAGI. This CDR3 is built from 14 residues. The CDR3 bases are TGTGCCAGCAGTTACTCGAGGAACACCGGGGAGCTGTTTTTT. Amino acids: CASSYSRNTGELFF.

The V call is TRBV27, the J call TRBJ2-3; D is undetermined. The V gene's germline CDR1 is MNHEY and CDR2 SMNVEV (reference sequence). V lost 8 bases to trimming and J lost 4 bases, with 10 bases between them. This CDR3 has 12 residues. The CDR3 sequence: CASSQSADTQYF. The CDR3 DNA is TGTGCCAGCTCCCAGTCCGCAGATACGCAGTATTTT.

This chain links TRBV6-5 with TRBJ1-6; D not certain. Germline V lookup: CDR1 MNHEY, CDR2 SVGAGI. The CDR3 spans 16 residues. Trimming removed 2 bases at V and 6 bases at J, with 14 bases between. DNA for the CDR3: TGTGCCAGCAGTTACCTGGGTCACAGTAGTAATTCACCCCTCCACTTT. This codes for CASSYLGHSSNSPLHF.

The chain couples TRBV5-8 to TRBJ1-5; tentatively, D is TRBD1 (5 bases). V was clipped by 3 bases and J by 8 bases, with 18 bases between them. CDR1 is SGHTS, CDR2 YDEGEE, per germline. The CDR3 totals 15 residues. CDR3 sequence reads: CASSWGGQGIEPQHF. The CDR3 DNA reads TGTGCCAGCAGCTGGGGTGGCCAGGGCATCGAGCCCCAGCATTTT.

This CDR3 is CASSFWTGGRYEQYF. The CDR3 coding sequence is TGTGCCAGCAGCTTCTGGACAGGGGGCAGATACGAGCAGTACTTC. The chain is built from TRBV11-1 and TRBJ2-7; 11 bases fit TRBD1. The CDR3 covers 15 residues. Per the germline V gene, CDR1 is SGHAT and CDR2 is FQDESV (reference sequence). The ends lost 3 bases at V and 4 bases at J; junction bases unmatched: 5.

The rearrangement joins TRBV10-3 to TRBJ2-7; 7 bases line up with TRBD2. V lost 4 bases, J lost 7 bases, and 10 bases stayed unmatched. The CDR3 has 14 residues. The V gene's germline CDR1 is ENHRY and CDR2 SYGVKD. The CDR3 nucleotides are TGTGCCATCAGTGGACTAGCATCCCCGGGGGAGCAGTACTTC. The encoded protein is CAISGLASPGEQYF.

The chain combines TRBV4-2 with TRBJ2-3; a weak D match, TRBD1 (6 bases). Germline V gene data show CDR1 as LGHNA and CDR2 as YNFKEQ. Trimming removed 4 bases from V and 1 base from J, with 15 bases in between. The CDR3 runs 16 residues. Written as DNA, the CDR3 is TGTGCCAGCAGCCGTCTGAGGGGGAGCGGCACAGATACGCAGTATTTT. Encoded protein: CASSRLRGSGTDTQYF.

This clone has only one observation. The chain is built from TRBV6-1 and TRBJ2-5, with a weak D call TRBD1 (6 bases). V was trimmed by 5 bases and J by 5 bases, leaving 12 bases between them. The CDR3 sequence is 13 residues long. Germline CDR1 is MNHNS and CDR2 is SASEGT. The CDR3 sequence: CASSWGPGETQYF. DNA of the CDR3: TGTGCCAGCAGTTGGGGGCCTGGGGAGACCCAGTACTTC.

There are a few counts of this clone. The chain uses TRBV29-1 and TRBJ2-2; TRBD2 is a possible D gene (6 bases). This CDR3 region has 13 residues. Germline values: CDR1 SQVTM, CDR2 ANQGSEA. Trimming removed 6 bases at V and 6 bases at J, with 14 bases between. The CDR3 loop reads CSVTLGGAGELFF. In nucleotides, the CDR3 is TGCAGCGTCACACTAGGAGGGGCCGGGGAGCTGTTTTTT.

The gene calls are TRBV9 and TRBJ1-2; the match to TRBD1 covers 7 bases. Germline loops: CDR1 SGDLS, CDR2 YYNGEE. The V gene end was trimmed by 4 bases and the J gene end by 6 bases; junction bases not matched to a gene: 6. This CDR3 comprises 13 residues. CDR3 nucleotides: TGTGCCAGCAGCCAGGGGGGTGGCCATGGCTACACCTTC. This codes for CASSQGGGHGYTF.

The rearrangement joins TRBV14 to TRBJ2-7; D remains unclear. Trimming cost V 1 base and J 1 base, with 8 bases left between them. CDR1 is SGHDN and CDR2 is FVKESK in the germline V gene. The CDR3 has 14 amino acids. The CDR3 coding sequence is TGTGCCAGCAGCCAAGGATCGGGTTCCTACGAGCAGTACTTC. Its translation: CASSQGSGSYEQYF.

This rearrangement joins TRBV4-1 to TRBJ2-1, with TRBD2 as a possible D gene (5 bases). Deletions cut 0 bases from V and 10 bases from J, with 7 bases between. Germline V CDR1 and CDR2: MGHRA, YSYEKL. The CDR3 runs to 12 residues. CDR3 in amino acids: CASSQERGEQFF. The DNA of the CDR3 is TGCGCCAGCAGCCAAGAACGAGGGGAGCAGTTCTTC.

J is TRBJ1-1 and V is TRBV5-1; D gene ambiguous. Germline V lookup: CDR1 SGHRS, CDR2 YFSETQ. The V gene lost 0 bases and the J gene lost 4 bases, with 13 bases spanning the gap. The CDR3 is made up of 15 amino acids. The CDR3 is CASSLVGGLGTEAFF. The CDR3 bases are TGCGCCAGCAGCTTGGTTGGAGGGTTGGGCACTGAAGCTTTCTTT.